Listed below are T cell receptor beta chains from one sample, sequenced in a study of blood T cell repertoires in COVID-19. TCRdb's copy holds only in-frame clones and misses some; the assay was immunoSEQ multiplex PCR. Of about 43,000 clones detected, 82% appear once; the ten largest clones hold 23%. Sequenced material: peripheral blood. These receptors were obtained from a woman aged 60 to 75 with acute or convalescent COVID-19. Each CDR3 is given with its conserved first and last residue. D genes are given only for firm matches. Only part of the rows carry a size: once, few, many, or a class if the clone is expanded.

>.|TRBJ1-5|TRBV6-1|.|15
CASSERDRLYQPQHF
TGTGCCAGCAGTGAAAGAGACAGGCTTTATCAGCCCCAGCATTTT
>.|TRBJ1-5|TRBV15|.|15
CATSRVQGSYQPQHF
TGTGCCACCAGCAGAGTACAGGGAAGTTATCAGCCCCAGCATTTT
>.|TRBJ1-2|TRBV11-2|.|13
CASSLAGEGGYTF
TGTGCCAGCAGCTTAGCAGGGGAGGGTGGCTACACCTTC
>.|TRBJ1-2|TRBV11-2|.|17
CASSASGVKAGIYGYTF
TGTGCCAGCAGCGCTTCGGGGGTGAAGGCCGGAATCTATGGCTACACCTTC
>.|TRBJ2-7|TRBV7-6|few|15
CASSLGQGTSYEQYF
TGTGCCAGCAGCTTAGGGCAGGGGACCTCCTACGAGCAGTACTTC
>TRBD2|TRBJ2-3|TRBV7-2|once|12
CASSSSGGTQYF
TGTGCCAGCAGCTCTAGCGGAGGGACGCAGTATTTT
>.|TRBJ2-5|TRBV5-1|.|15
CASSTMGAAQETQYF
TGCGCCAGCAGCACAATGGGGGCCGCCCAAGAGACCCAGTACTTC
>.|TRBJ1-2|TRBV2|.|14
CASKGISVDYGYTF
TGTGCCAGCAAGGGGATATCGGTGGACTATGGCTACACCTTC
>.|TRBJ2-7|TRBV4-3|.|13
CASSQERDFERYF
TGCGCCAGCAGCCAGGAGAGGGATTTTGAACGGTACTTC
>TRBD2|TRBJ2-3|TRBV7-9|.|16
CASSRLAGGLGDTQYF
TGTGCCAGCAGCCGACTAGCGGGGGGCCTGGGAGATACGCAGTATTTT
>.|TRBJ2-7|TRBV21-1|.|15
CASSKSPGHRYEQYF
TGTGCCAGCAGCAAGTCTCCGGGACACCGCTACGAGCAGTACTTC
>TRBD1|TRBJ2-7|TRBV27|.|16
CASSTRTGQSSYEQYF
TGTGCCAGCAGTACACGGACAGGCCAGTCGTCCTACGAGCAGTACTTC
>.|TRBJ2-7|TRBV2|once|12
CATGSGLEEQYF
TGTGCCACCGGTTCGGGACTTGAGGAGCAGTACTTC
>.|TRBJ2-1|TRBV2|.|15
CASSQKLHSYNEQFF
TGTGCCAGCAGCCAGAAATTACACTCCTACAATGAGCAGTTCTTC
>TRBD2|TRBJ2-3|TRBV5-1|.|15
CASSAAGGRADTQYF
TGCGCCAGCAGCGCCGCGGGGGGGCGGGCCGATACGCAGTATTTT
>.|TRBJ1-5|TRBV6-5|.|15
CASSPGGGSNQPQHF
TGTGCCAGCAGCCCGGGAGGGGGAAGCAATCAGCCCCAGCATTTT
>.|TRBJ2-7|TRBV6-1|.|15
CASSLSGTASYEQYF
TGTGCCAGCAGTTTGTCCGGGACTGCGTCCTACGAGCAGTACTTC
>TRBD1|TRBJ1-3|TRBV7-9|.|16
CASSVGQGKSGNTIYF
TGTGCCAGCAGCGTTGGACAGGGGAAGTCTGGAAACACCATATATTTT
>.|TRBJ2-3|TRBV6-5|once|12
CASKTGTDTQYF
TGTGCCAGCAAAACAGGCACAGATACGCAGTATTTT
>.|TRBJ1-1|TRBV13|.|15
CASSGSVWGQAEAFF
TGTGCCAGCAGCGGATCTGTCTGGGGGCAAGCTGAAGCTTTCTTT